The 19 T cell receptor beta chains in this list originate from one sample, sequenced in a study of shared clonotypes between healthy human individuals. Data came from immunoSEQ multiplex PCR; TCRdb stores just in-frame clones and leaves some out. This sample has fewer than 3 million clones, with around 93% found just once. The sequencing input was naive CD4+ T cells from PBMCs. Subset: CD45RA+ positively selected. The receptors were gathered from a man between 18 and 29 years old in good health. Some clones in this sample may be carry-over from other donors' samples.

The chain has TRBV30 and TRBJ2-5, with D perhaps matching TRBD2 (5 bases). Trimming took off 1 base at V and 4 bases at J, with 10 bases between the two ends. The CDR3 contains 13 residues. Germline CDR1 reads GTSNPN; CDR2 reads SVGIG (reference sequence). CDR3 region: CAWSAGVTETQYF. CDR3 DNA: TGTGCCTGGAGTGCCGGGGTGACAGAGACCCAGTACTTC.

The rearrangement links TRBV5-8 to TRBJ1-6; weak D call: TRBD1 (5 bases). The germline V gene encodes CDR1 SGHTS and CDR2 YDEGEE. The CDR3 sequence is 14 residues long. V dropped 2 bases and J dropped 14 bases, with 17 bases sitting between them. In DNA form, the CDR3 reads TGTGCCAGCAGCTTCGACTCGGGGCATTTTGCCCTCCACTTT. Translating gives CASSFDSGHFALHF.

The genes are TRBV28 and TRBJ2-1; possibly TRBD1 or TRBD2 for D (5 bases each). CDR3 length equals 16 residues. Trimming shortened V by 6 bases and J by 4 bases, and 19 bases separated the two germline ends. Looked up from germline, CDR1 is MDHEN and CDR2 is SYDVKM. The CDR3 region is CASRLEGHQHYNEQFF. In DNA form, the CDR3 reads TGTGCCAGCAGACTAGAGGGGCATCAACATTACAATGAGCAGTTCTTC.

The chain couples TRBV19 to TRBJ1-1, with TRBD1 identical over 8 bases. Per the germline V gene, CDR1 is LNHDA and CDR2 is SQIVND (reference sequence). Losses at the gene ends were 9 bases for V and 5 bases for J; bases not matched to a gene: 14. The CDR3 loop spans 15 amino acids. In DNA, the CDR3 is TGTGCCAGCGGGGAGCTAGGACAGGGTGGGACTGAAGCTTTCTTT. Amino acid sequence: CASGELGQGGTEAFF.

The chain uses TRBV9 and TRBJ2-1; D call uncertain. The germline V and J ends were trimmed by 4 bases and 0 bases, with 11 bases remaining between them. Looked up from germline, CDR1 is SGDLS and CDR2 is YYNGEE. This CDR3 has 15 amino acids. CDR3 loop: CASSTRTGSYNEQFF. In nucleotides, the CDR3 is TGTGCCAGCAGCACTCGGACGGGCTCCTACAATGAGCAGTTCTTC.

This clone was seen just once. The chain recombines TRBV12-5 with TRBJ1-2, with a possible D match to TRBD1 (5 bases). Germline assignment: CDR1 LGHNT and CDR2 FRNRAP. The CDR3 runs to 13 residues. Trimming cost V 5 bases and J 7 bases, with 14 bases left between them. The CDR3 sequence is CASGTQERGGYTF. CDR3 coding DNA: TGTGCTAGTGGTACACAGGAGCGCGGTGGCTACACCTTC.

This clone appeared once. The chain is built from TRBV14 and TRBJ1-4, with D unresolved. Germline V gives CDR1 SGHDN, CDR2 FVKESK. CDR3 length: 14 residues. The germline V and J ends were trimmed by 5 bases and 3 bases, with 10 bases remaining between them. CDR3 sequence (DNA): TGTGCCAGCAGCTCGGGTTTTGCTAATGAAAAACTGTTTTTT. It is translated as CASSSGFANEKLFF.

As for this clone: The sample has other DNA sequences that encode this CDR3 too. In DNA, the CDR3 is TGTGCCAGTAGTATCGCTGGCACAGATACGCAGTATTTT. Amino acid sequence: CASSIAGTDTQYF. The genes are TRBV19 and TRBJ2-3; D gene ambiguous. Germline-derived CDR1 and CDR2 are LNHDA and SQIVND (reference sequence). The length of the CDR3 is 13 residues. Trimming removed 3 bases at V and 1 base at J, with 5 bases between.

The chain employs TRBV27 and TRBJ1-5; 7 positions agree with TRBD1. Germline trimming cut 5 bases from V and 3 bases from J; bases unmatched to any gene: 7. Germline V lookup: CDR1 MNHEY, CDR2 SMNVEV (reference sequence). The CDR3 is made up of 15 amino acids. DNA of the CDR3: TGTGCCAGCAGTGCTCGGGACAGATACAATCAGCCCCAGCATTTT. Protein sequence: CASSARDRYNQPQHF.

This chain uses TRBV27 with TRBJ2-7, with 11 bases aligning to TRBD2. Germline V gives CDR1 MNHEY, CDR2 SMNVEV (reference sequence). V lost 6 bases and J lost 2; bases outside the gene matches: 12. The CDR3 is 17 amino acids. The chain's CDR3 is CASRYRGLAGGAYEQYF. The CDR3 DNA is TGTGCCAGCAGATATCGAGGGCTAGCGGGAGGTGCCTACGAGCAGTACTTC.

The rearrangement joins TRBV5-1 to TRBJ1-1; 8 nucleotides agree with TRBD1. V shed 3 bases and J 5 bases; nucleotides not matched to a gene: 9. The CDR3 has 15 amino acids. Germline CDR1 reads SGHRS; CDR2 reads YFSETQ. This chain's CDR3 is CASSSQTGVGTEAFF. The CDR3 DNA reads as TGCGCCAGCAGCTCGCAGACAGGGGTGGGAACTGAAGCTTTCTTT. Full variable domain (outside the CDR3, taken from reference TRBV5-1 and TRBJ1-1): KAGVTQTPRYLIKTRGQQVTLSCSPISGHRSVSWYQQTPGQGLQFLFEYFSETQRNKGNFPGRFSGRQFSNSRSEMNVSTLELGDSALYLCASSSQTGVGTEAFFGQGTRLTVV.

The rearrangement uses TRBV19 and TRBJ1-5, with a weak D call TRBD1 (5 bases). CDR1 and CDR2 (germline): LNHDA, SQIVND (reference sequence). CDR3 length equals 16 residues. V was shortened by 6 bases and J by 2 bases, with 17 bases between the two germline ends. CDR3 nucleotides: TGTGCCAGTAGGGTCACGGGACGGGTCCGCAATCAGCCCCAGCATTTT. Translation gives CASRVTGRVRNQPQHF. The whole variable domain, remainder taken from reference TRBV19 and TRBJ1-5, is DGGITQSPKYLFRKEGQNVTLSCEQNLNHDAMYWYRQDPGQGLRLIYYSQIVNDFQKGDIAEGYSVSREKKESFPLTVTSAQKNPTAFYLCASRVTGRVRNQPQHFGDGTRLSIL.

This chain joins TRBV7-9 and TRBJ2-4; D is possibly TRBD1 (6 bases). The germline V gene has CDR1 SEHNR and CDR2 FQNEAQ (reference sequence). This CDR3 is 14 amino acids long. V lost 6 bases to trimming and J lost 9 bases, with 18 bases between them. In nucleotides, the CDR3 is TGTGCCAGCAGTCGTAGTACAGGGTTGGCCATTCAGTACTTC. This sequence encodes CASSRSTGLAIQYF.

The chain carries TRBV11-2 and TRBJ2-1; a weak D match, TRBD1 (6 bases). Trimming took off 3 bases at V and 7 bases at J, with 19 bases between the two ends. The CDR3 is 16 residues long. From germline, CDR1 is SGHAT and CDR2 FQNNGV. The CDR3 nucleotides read TGTGCCAGCAGCTTGGGGGCGGCCTCCCGGGGAAATGAGCAGTTCTTC. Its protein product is CASSLGAASRGNEQFF.

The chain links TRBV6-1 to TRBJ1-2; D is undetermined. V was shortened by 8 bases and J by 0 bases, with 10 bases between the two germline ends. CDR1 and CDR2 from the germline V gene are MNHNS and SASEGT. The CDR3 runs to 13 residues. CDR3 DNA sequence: TGTGCCAGCGCGGGCACTGCTAACTATGGCTACACCTTC. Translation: CASAGTANYGYTF.

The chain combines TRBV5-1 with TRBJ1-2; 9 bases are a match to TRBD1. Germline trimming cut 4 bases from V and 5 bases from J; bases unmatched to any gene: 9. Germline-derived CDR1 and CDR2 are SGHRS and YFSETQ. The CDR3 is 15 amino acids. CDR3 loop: CASSIGTGTGYGYTF. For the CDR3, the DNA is TGCGCCAGCAGCATAGGGACAGGGACGGGGTATGGCTACACCTTC.

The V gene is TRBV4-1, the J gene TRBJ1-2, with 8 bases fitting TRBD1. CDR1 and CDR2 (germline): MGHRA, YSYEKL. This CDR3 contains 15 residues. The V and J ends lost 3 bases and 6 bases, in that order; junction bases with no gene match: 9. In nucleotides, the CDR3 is TGCGCCAGCAGCCAGGACCCGGACAGGGCACATGGCTACACCTTC. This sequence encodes CASSQDPDRAHGYTF.

CDR3 sequence (DNA): TGTGCCAGCACTCGGGCTAGCGGAGCCTACAATGAGCAGTTCTTC. Protein sequence: CASTRASGAYNEQFF. The chain recombines TRBV9 with TRBJ2-1; 7 bases line up with TRBD2. V gave up 6 bases and J gave up 2 bases; unmatched junction bases: 8. Germline CDR1 is SGDLS and CDR2 is YYNGEE. This CDR3 is 15 amino acids long. Looking up the rest from reference TRBV9 and TRBJ2-1 gives the full variable domain: DSGVTQTPKHLITATGQRVTLRCSPRSGDLSVYWYQQSLDQGLQFLIQYYNGEERAKGNILERFSAQQFPDLHSELNLSSLELGDSALYFCASTRASGAYNEQFFGPGTRLTVL.

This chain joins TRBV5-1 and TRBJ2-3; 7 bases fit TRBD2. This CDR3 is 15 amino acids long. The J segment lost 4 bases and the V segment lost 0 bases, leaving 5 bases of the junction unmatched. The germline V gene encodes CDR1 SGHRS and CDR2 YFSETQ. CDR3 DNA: TGCGCCAGCAGCTTGGAACGGGGAGGGGCAGATACGCAGTATTTT. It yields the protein CASSLERGGADTQYF.